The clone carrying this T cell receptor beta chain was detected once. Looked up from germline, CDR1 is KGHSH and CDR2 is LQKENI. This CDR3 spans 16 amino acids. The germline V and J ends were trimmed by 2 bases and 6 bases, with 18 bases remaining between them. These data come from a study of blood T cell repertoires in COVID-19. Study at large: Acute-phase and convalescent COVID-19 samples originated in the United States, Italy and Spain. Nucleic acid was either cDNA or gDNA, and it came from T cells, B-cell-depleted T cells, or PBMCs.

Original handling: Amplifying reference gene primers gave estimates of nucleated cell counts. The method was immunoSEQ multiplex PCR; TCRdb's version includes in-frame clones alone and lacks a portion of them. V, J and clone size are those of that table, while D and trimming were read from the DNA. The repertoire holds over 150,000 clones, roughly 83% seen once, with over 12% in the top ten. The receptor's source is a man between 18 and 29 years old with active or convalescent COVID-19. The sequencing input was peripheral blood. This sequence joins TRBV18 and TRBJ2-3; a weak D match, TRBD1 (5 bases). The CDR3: CASSPGAPFPGDTQYF. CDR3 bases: TGTGCCAGCTCACCAGGGGCTCCTTTCCCCGGGGATACGCAGTATTTT.